The next 4 T cell receptor beta chains were all read from a single sample in a study of blood T cell repertoires in COVID-19. Libraries were prepared by immunoSEQ multiplex PCR; TCRdb keeps only in-frame clonotypes and omits some of them. The sample includes 19,000 or so clones, over 75% seen only once; the top ten take roughly 10%. The sample consisted of peripheral blood. The receptors here all came from a man aged 40-49 years with active COVID-19.

The chain joins TRBV27 to TRBJ2-7; D ambiguous. Trimming took 10 bases from V and 1 from J, leaving 5 bases between them. The germline gives CDR1 MNHEY, CDR2 SMNVEV (reference sequence). The CDR3 totals 10 residues. The CDR3: CAIQSYEQYF. The CDR3 region has the DNA TGTGCCATTCAATCCTACGAGCAGTACTTC.

This chain joins TRBV6-6 and TRBJ2-7, with D perhaps TRBD2 (5 bases). The germline V gene has CDR1 MNHNY and CDR2 SVGAGI (reference sequence). With 3 bases removed from V and 4 bases from J, the gap between germline ends came to 16 bases. This CDR3 comprises 15 residues. The CDR3 region has the DNA TGTGCCAGCAGTTATAGGTCGGGGTCCCGGTACGAGCAGTACTTC. Protein product: CASSYRSGSRYEQYF.

CDR3 region: CASSGTGHRSVNEQFF. DNA of the CDR3: TGTGCCAGCAGCGGAACGGGACACCGTTCGGTGAATGAGCAGTTCTTC. The J gene is TRBJ2-1, the V gene TRBV7-2; possibly TRBD1 for D (6 bases). V dropped 5 bases and J dropped 7 bases, with 21 bases sitting between them. This CDR3 is 16 amino acids long. Germline V lookup: CDR1 SGHTA, CDR2 FQGNSA.

The chain is built from TRBV7-9 and TRBJ2-1; 11 nucleotides align to TRBD2. The length of the CDR3 is 17 residues. From germline, CDR1 is SEHNR and CDR2 FQNEAQ (reference sequence). The V segment lost 7 bases and the J segment 5 bases; nucleotides outside the gene matches: 13. The CDR3 nucleotides are TGTGCCAGCACCTCGGGGGGGACTAGCGGCCTTCACAATGAGCAGTTCTTC. Its translation: CASTSGGTSGLHNEQFF.